This T cell receptor (beta chain) was sequenced for a study of T cell responses to AZD1222 COVID-19 vaccine. The germline V gene has CDR1 MNHEY and CDR2 SMNVEV (reference sequence). The ends were cut back, 2 bases at V and 6 bases at J, with 10 bases in the middle. The CDR3 loop spans 14 amino acids. Produced via immunoSEQ multiplex PCR; TCRdb's table is partial and in-frame only. The table shows 85,000 to 130,000 clones, with 75% to 90% occurring only once. Sequencing used peripheral blood, obtained on day 0 of AZD1222 vaccination. The sequence was obtained from an adult in good health. V usage is TRBV27 and J usage is TRBJ2-2; no clear D gene. The CDR3 DNA reads TGTGCCAGCAGTTTAGTCGCAAGCCCCGGGGAGCTGTTTTTT. Residues: CASSLVASPGELFF.